This TCR beta chain was recorded in a study of blood T cells in healthy people across ages. The wider study: Per two T cells, template switching captured roughly one barcoded beta molecule.

Through a sample-barcoded 5' primer and a J-beta primer mix, a second PCR was run for roughly 6 to 11 cycles. Each of the cDNA molecules was tagged by a template-switch adaptor with 12 random nucleotides. One entry per CDR3 protein results from TCRdb running MiXCR on the 5' RACE reads. The repertoire holds just over 1 million distinct CDR3 sequences, with more than 40% as singletons. Study-wide findings and caveats: Diversity was higher, and naive CD4+ cells more numerous, in long-lived donors than in aged donors.

The ends were cut back, 1 base at V and 2 bases at J, with 8 bases in the middle. The CDR3 sequence is 14 residues long. CDR1 is MGHRA and CDR2 is YSYEKL in the germline V gene. Every donor contributed around 10 milliliters of peripheral blood by blood draw. Remarks on this clonotype: The antigen remains unidentified.

This chain connects TRBV4-1 to TRBJ1-1; D unresolved. The material sequenced was blood. The clonotype comes from an older woman in good health. The CDR3 DNA follows: TGCGCCAGCAGCCAAGTGAGAGGAAACACTGAAGCTTTCTTT. Residues: CASSQVRGNTEAFF.